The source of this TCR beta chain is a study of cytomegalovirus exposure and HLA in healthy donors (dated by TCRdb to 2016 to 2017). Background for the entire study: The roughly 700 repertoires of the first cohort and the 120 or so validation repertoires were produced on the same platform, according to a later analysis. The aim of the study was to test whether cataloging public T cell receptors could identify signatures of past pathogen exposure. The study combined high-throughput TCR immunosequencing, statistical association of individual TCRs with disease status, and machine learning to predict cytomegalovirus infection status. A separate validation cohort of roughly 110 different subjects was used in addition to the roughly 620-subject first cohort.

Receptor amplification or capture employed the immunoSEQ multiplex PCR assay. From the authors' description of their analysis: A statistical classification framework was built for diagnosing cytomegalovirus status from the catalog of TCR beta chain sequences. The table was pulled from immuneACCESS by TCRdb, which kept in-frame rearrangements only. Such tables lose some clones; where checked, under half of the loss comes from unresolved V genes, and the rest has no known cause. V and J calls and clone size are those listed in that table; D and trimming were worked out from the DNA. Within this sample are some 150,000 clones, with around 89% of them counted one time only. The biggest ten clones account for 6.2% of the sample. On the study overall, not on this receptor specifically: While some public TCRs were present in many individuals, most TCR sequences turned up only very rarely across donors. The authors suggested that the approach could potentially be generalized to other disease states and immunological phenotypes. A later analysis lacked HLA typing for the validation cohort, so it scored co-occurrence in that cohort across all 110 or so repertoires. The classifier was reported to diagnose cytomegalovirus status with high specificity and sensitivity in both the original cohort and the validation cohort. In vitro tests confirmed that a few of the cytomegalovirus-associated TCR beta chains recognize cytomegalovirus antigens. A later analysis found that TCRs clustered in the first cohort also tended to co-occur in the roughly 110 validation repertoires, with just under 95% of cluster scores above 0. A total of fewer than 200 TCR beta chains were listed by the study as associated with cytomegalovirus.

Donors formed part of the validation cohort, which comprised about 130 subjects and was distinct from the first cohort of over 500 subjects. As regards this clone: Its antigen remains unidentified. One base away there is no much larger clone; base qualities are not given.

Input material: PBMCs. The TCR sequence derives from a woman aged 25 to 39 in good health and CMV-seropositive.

The CDR3 is CASSAGTRHTGELFF. The nucleotides are TGTGCCAGCAGTGCCGGGACTAGGCACACCGGGGAGCTGTTTTTT. The receptor chain draws on TRBV28 and TRBJ2-2, with 8 central nucleotides matching TRBD2. The CDR3 sequence holds 15 residues, the cysteine and phenylalanine included. Kept here is only the CDR3 DNA, which spans 45 bases and is read in frame from base 1. Taken from the germline V gene, the CDR1 and CDR2 loops are MDHEN and SYDVKM. The germline V end is reduced by 5 bases and the J end by 3 bases; junction bases left unmatched: 5.